The T cell receptor beta chain under discussion was sequenced for a study of a mutant IDH1 vaccine in newly diagnosed glioma. Study context: The treated population exhibited a male proportion of about 60%, a female proportion of around 40%, and a mean age of about 40 years. The therapy given earlier, which was standard therapy, consisted of radiotherapy, temozolomide, or both, and most of the patients received both.

TCRdb's table, derived via immunoSEQ multiplex PCR, lists solely in-frame clones and lacks some. Of 60,000 or so clones listed, 84% are singletons. Points on this clone: No antigen is known for it.

Noted time point: week 35, safety follow-up. A single vaccine dose contained 300 ug of mutant IDH1 20-mer peptide, and topical imiquimod was used with it. New WHO grade 3 or 4 astrocytomas that were IDH1-mutant and ATRX-lost had been found in donors. The germline V gene has CDR1 SGHTS and CDR2 YDEGEE. This CDR3 has 16 residues. With 2 bases removed from V and 6 bases from J, the gap between germline ends came to 20 bases. The chain employs TRBV5-8 and TRBJ1-2; weak D call: TRBD1 (6 bases). The TCR comes from a man aged 30 to 39 with glioma. This specimen consisted of PBMCs, obtained from a glioma patient whose treatment included an IDH1 peptide vaccine. The CDR3 DNA is TGTGCCAGCAGCTTAGGGGGGTGGAGCCGCATCGATGGCTACACCTTC. Encoded protein: CASSLGGWSRIDGYTF. The whole variable domain, remainder taken from reference TRBV5-8 and TRBJ1-2, is EAGVTQSPTHLIKTRGQQATLRCSPISGHTSVYWYQQALGLGLQFLLWYDEGEERNRGNFPPRFSGRQFPNYSSELNVNALELEDSALYLCASSLGGWSRIDGYTFGSGTRLTVV.